Listed below are T cell receptor beta chains from one sample, sequenced in a study of blood T cell repertoires in COVID-19. The protocol was immunoSEQ multiplex PCR, while the TCRdb copy is restricted to in-frame clones and leaves out a portion. Found here are more than 100,000 clones, less than 90% of them singletons; the top ten hold 6.2%. Sample: peripheral blood. The receptors shown here come from a human donor in a cohort sampled during active COVID-19. Both conserved end residues are part of each CDR3. The order of the fields is D gene, J gene, clone size, V gene, CDR3 protein, CDR3 DNA. The D gene is left open where the match is weak. Size is stated for part of the rows, as once, few or many counts, or as a class when the clone is expanded.

>-|TRBJ2-6|-|TRBV19
CASSRGYSAGANVLTF
TGTGCCAGTAGTCGGGGATATAGCGCTGGGGCCAACGTCCTGACTTTC
>TRBD1|TRBJ1-1|-|TRBV14
CASSQRGQTTEAFF
TGTGCCAGCAGCCAACGGGGACAGACCACTGAAGCTTTCTTT
>TRBD2|TRBJ2-3|-|TRBV9
CASSLLAGVRTDTQYF
TGTGCCAGCAGCCTGCTAGCGGGAGTGAGGACAGATACGCAGTATTTT
>TRBD2|TRBJ2-3|-|TRBV7-3
CASSSTGTSLLDTQYF
TGTGCCAGCAGCTCCACCGGGACTAGTTTACTTGATACGCAGTATTTT
>TRBD2|TRBJ2-1|-|TRBV20-1
CSASLGTTPYNEQFF
TGCAGTGCTAGTTTAGGGACTACACCATACAATGAGCAGTTCTTC
>TRBD2|TRBJ2-7|-|TRBV9
CASSAGGLYYEQYF
TGTGCCAGCAGTGCGGGGGGCCTCTACTACGAGCAGTACTTC
>-|TRBJ1-2|-|TRBV6-1
CASSEPGLRGYTF
TGTGCCAGCAGTGAACCTGGGTTGCGGGGCTACACCTTC
>TRBD1|TRBJ1-1|-|TRBV3-1/TRBV3-2
CASSPTSGQGFGNTEAFF
TGTGCCAGCAGCCCAACTTCGGGACAGGGATTCGGGAACACTGAAGCTTTCTTT
>-|TRBJ2-2|-|TRBV30
CAWSFNRGTGELFF
TGTGCCTGGAGTTTCAACCGGGGTACCGGGGAGCTGTTTTTT
>TRBD2|TRBJ2-1|-|TRBV16
CASSQSTSGINEQFF
TGTGCCAGCAGCCAATCTACTAGCGGGATTAATGAGCAGTTCTTC
>TRBD2|TRBJ2-1|-|TRBV28
CASSFLAGINEQFF
TGTGCCAGCAGTTTTCTAGCGGGTATCAATGAGCAGTTCTTC
>-|TRBJ2-7|-|TRBV28
CASSGGWGSYEQYF
TGTGCCAGCAGTGGGGGGTGGGGCTCCTACGAGCAGTACTTC
>-|TRBJ2-1|-|TRBV5-1
CASSFRERSVDEQFF
TGCGCCAGCAGCTTTCGGGAGCGGTCAGTAGATGAGCAGTTCTTC
>-|TRBJ2-2|-|TRBV24-1
CATSGRNTGELFF
TGTGCCACCAGTGGGAGGAACACCGGGGAGCTGTTTTTT
>TRBD1|TRBJ1-2|-|TRBV4-1
CASSHPAGTGGVYTF
TGCGCCAGCAGCCACCCGGCCGGGACAGGGGGCGTCTACACCTTC
>-|TRBJ2-7|-|TRBV24-1
CATSAGYPYEQYF
TGTGCCACCAGTGCAGGGTACCCCTACGAGCAGTACTTC
>TRBD1|TRBJ2-3|-|TRBV7-9
CASSLIRDREPDTQYF
TGTGCCAGCAGCCTAATCCGGGACAGGGAGCCAGATACGCAGTATTTT
>-|TRBJ1-1|-|TRBV25-1
CASRGGLANTEAFF
TGTGCCAGCAGGGGGGGGTTAGCGAACACTGAAGCTTTCTTT
>TRBD1|TRBJ2-5|-|TRBV7-2
CASSPDRGQETQYF
TGTGCCAGCAGCCCAGACAGGGGGCAGGAGACCCAGTACTTC
>-|TRBJ2-2|-|TRBV19
CASREQGYTGELFF
TGTGCCAGTAGAGAGCAGGGGTACACCGGGGAGCTGTTTTTT
>-|TRBJ2-2|-|TRBV7-8
CASSSAPRDTGELFF
TGTGCCAGCAGCTCCGCCCCCCGGGACACCGGGGAGCTGTTTTTT
>TRBD1|TRBJ1-1|-|TRBV7-9
CASSAGTGGYTEAFF
TGTGCCAGCAGCGCCGGGACAGGGGGGTACACTGAAGCTTTCTTT
>TRBD1|TRBJ1-1|few|TRBV7-9
CASSSWSPGGDTEAFF
TGTGCCAGCAGCTCATGGTCCCCAGGGGGAGACACTGAAGCTTTCTTT
>-|TRBJ1-1|-|TRBV24-1
CATSDTGKGNTEAFF
TGTGCCACCAGTGATACAGGGAAGGGGAACACTGAAGCTTTCTTT
>TRBD1|TRBJ1-2|-|TRBV5-1
CASSLSRQGHGYTF
TGCGCCAGCAGCCTTAGCCGACAGGGTCATGGCTACACCTTC
>-|TRBJ2-7|few|TRBV11-2
CASRSLSTEQYF
TGTGCCAGCAGATCACTATCAACCGAGCAGTACTTC
>TRBD1|TRBJ1-1|-|TRBV6-2/TRBV6-3
CASSYDRGQGLPGVFF
TGTGCCAGCAGTTACGATCGGGGACAGGGGCTCCCGGGGGTTTTCTTT
>TRBD2|TRBJ2-1|-|TRBV11-2
CASSLGTSGMFSYNEQFF
TGTGCCAGCAGCTTAGGGACTAGCGGAATGTTCTCCTACAATGAGCAGTTCTTC
>-|TRBJ2-5|-|TRBV7-2
CASSLVYETQETQYF
TGTGCCAGCAGCTTAGTTTACGAGACACAAGAGACCCAGTACTTC
>-|TRBJ2-7|-|TRBV11-1
CASSLAPRDFISYEQYF
TGTGCCAGCAGCTTAGCCCCCCGGGACTTTATCTCCTACGAGCAGTACTTC
>TRBD1|TRBJ2-7|-|TRBV5-1
CASSLPPDRGLPEQYF
TGCGCCAGCAGCTTGCCTCCGGACAGGGGGCTTCCCGAGCAGTACTTC
>-|TRBJ2-3|-|TRBV7-9
CASSLWESPADTQYF
TGTGCCAGCAGCTTATGGGAGTCCCCGGCAGATACGCAGTATTTT
>-|TRBJ1-4|-|TRBV4-1
CASSQNPILRELFF
TGCGCCAGCAGCCAAAACCCCATCCTCCGAGAACTGTTTTTT
>TRBD2|TRBJ2-1|-|TRBV10-1
CASSESTSGSYNEQFF
TGCGCCAGCAGTGAGTCGACTAGCGGGAGTTATAATGAGCAGTTCTTC
>TRBD2|TRBJ2-7|-|TRBV18
CASSPPGTSPHEQYF
TGTGCCAGCTCACCCCCTGGGACTAGCCCCCACGAGCAGTACTTC
>-|TRBJ1-1|-|TRBV28
CASPGPWTTMNTEAFF
TGTGCCAGCCCCGGGCCTTGGACAACGATGAACACTGAAGCTTTCTTT
>-|TRBJ2-1|once|TRBV19
CASSIELAGYNEQFF
TGTGCCAGTAGTATAGAGCTTGCGGGGTACAATGAGCAGTTCTTC
>-|TRBJ2-6|-|TRBV2
CASRPTSSGANVLTF
TGTGCCAGCAGGCCAACTAGCTCTGGGGCCAACGTCCTGACTTTC
>-|TRBJ1-2|-|TRBV14
CASSRMQQDYGYTF
TGTGCCAGCAGCCGCATGCAGCAGGACTATGGCTACACCTTC
>TRBD2|TRBJ2-7|-|TRBV6-6
CASSYELADTYEQYF
TGTGCCAGCAGTTACGAACTAGCGGATACTTACGAGCAGTACTTC
>-|TRBJ2-7|few|TRBV7-7
CASSLSRGGTKKKDEQYF
TGTGCCAGCAGCTTGAGTCGAGGCGGCACTAAGAAGAAAGACGAGCAGTACTTC
>TRBD2|TRBJ2-3|-|TRBV2
CASRLGLAGGTQYF
TGTGCCAGCAGGTTGGGACTAGCGGGAGGTACGCAGTATTTT
>TRBD1|TRBJ1-2|-|TRBV30
CASGQGSGSGYTF
TGTGCCTCCGGACAGGGATCAGGTAGTGGCTACACCTTC
>-|TRBJ2-7|-|TRBV7-3
CASSLTYGDEQYF
TGTGCCAGCAGCTTAACGTACGGGGACGAGCAGTACTTC
>-|TRBJ2-1|once|TRBV10-1
CASSGPDSNEQFF
TGCGCCAGCAGCGGTCCGGACTCCAATGAGCAGTTCTTC
>-|TRBJ1-3|once|TRBV21-1
CASSSRTGDSGNTIYF
TGTGCCAGCAGCTCCCGGACAGGCGACTCTGGAAACACCATATATTTT
>TRBD2|TRBJ2-5|-|TRBV30
CAWRGGQETQYF
TGTGCCTGGCGGGGGGGCCAAGAGACCCAGTACTTC
>TRBD1|TRBJ2-7|-|TRBV5-1
CASSLEGGGFNEQYF
TGCGCCAGCAGCTTGGAAGGGGGCGGTTTCAACGAGCAGTACTTC
>-|TRBJ1-6|-|TRBV7-8
CASSLGGQTFSPLHF
TGTGCCAGCAGCTTAGGGGGACAAACTTTTTCACCCCTCCACTTT
>TRBD2|TRBJ2-6|-|TRBV24-1
CATSVGGGQSSGANVLTF
TGTGCCACCAGTGTAGGCGGGGGGCAGAGCTCTGGGGCCAACGTCCTGACTTTC